The entry that follows covers one T cell receptor beta chain sequence. This CDR3 spans 17 amino acids. Germline assignment: CDR1 MNHEY and CDR2 SVGAGI. The trim removed 4 bases at V and 0 bases at J, leaving 6 bases unmatched. TCRdb redid the calling of the 5' RACE reads with MiXCR, one entry per CDR3 protein. The profile shows around 1.7 million distinct CDR3 sequences, less than 35% of them singletons. These data come from a study of identical twins. The clonotype was recovered from a newborn girl in good health. The sequenced sample consisted of cord blood. V is TRBV6-5 and J is TRBJ1-6, with TRBD1 matching 7 bases. In DNA form, the CDR3 reads TGTGCCAGCAGTTCCCCGGGACAGAGCTCCTATAATTCACCCCTCCACTTT. It is translated as CASSSPGQSSYNSPLHF.